Here is one T cell receptor (beta chain) with its context. Its antigen is not known. In the PCR, 60 Vbeta and 13 Jbeta primers were used. Measured with immunoSEQ multiplex PCR; TCRdb has only the in-frame clones, and not every one. The sample lists more than 90,000 clones, roughly three quarters occurring once. The data are from a study of cytomegalovirus exposure and HLA in healthy donors. From germline, CDR1 is MNHNS and CDR2 SASEGT. V gave up 6 bases and J gave up 0 bases; unmatched junction bases: 2. The CDR3 is 15 amino acids. Points from the study as a whole: The investigators catalogued 150 to 200 TCR beta chains as cytomegalovirus-associated.

This rearrangement joins TRBV6-1 to TRBJ1-4, with TRBD1 matching over 9 bases. The specimen sequenced was PBMCs. This receptor was identified in a man over 45 in good health and CMV-seropositive. The CDR3 reads CASRDRGATNEKLFF. CDR3 in DNA: TGTGCCAGCAGGGACAGGGGCGCAACTAATGAAAAACTGTTTTTT.